The 32 T cell receptor beta chains given below trace back to one sample, sequenced in a study of blood T cell repertoires in COVID-19. Profiled with immunoSEQ multiplex PCR; TCRdb holds only in-frame clones, not every one. Of more than 200,000 clones detected, around 83% appear once; the ten largest clones hold 8% to 9%. The specimen was peripheral blood. The receptor source for this set is a woman older than 75 with COVID-19, enrolled during active disease.

V is TRBV9 and J is TRBJ2-3; tentative D call: TRBD1 (6 bases). This CDR3 comprises 17 residues. Trimming stripped 3 bases from V and 0 bases from J, with 17 bases between. Germline CDR1 reads SGDLS; CDR2 reads YYNGEE. The DNA for the CDR3 is TGTGCCAGCAGCGCCACACAGGGAATGGGAAGCACAGATACGCAGTATTTT. It encodes CASSATQGMGSTDTQYF.

This clone was recorded once. J is TRBJ1-1 and V is TRBV5-1, with 11 bases identical to TRBD1. The CDR3 totals 17 residues. Looked up from germline, CDR1 is SGHRS and CDR2 is YFSETQ. Unmatched junction bases numbered 13, after V lost 5 bases and J lost 4 bases. This CDR3 reads CASRPTDRGRVGTEAFF. CDR3 nucleotides: TGCGCCAGCAGACCAACGGACAGGGGGCGCGTTGGCACTGAAGCTTTCTTT.

V gene TRBV28 combines with J gene TRBJ2-7; TRBD2 might be the D (5 bases). The germline V gene has CDR1 MDHEN and CDR2 SYDVKM. This CDR3 region has 12 residues. Trimming removed 5 bases from V and 7 bases from J, with 12 bases in between. The CDR3 DNA reads TGTGCCAGCAGTAACCCAGGCGGGGAGCAGTACTTC. The encoded protein is CASSNPGGEQYF.

The chain carries TRBV7-9 and TRBJ2-7; D call uncertain. The CDR3 spans 13 residues. Trimming took 2 bases from V and 1 from J, leaving 6 bases between them. CDR1 is SEHNR, CDR2 FQNEAQ, per germline (reference sequence). In nucleotides, the CDR3 is TGTGCCAGCAGCTTACCTCAGTCCTACGAGCAGTACTTC. It yields the protein CASSLPQSYEQYF.

This rearrangement joins TRBV25-1 to TRBJ2-5; 12 nucleotides agree with TRBD1. This CDR3 contains 16 residues. V was clipped by 8 bases and J by 1 base; unmatched bases: 8. Looked up from germline, CDR1 is MGHDK and CDR2 is SYGVNS. The CDR3 nucleotides read TGTGCCAGCTTCGCTCCGGGACAGGGGGCCCAAGAGACCCAGTACTTC. This encodes CASFAPGQGAQETQYF.

The rearrangement joins TRBV7-2 to TRBJ2-2, with D tentatively TRBD1 (5 bases). Looked up from germline, CDR1 is SGHTA and CDR2 is FQGNSA. The CDR3 is made up of 14 amino acids. Trimming removed 4 bases from V and 5 bases from J, with 11 bases in between. In DNA form, the CDR3 reads TGTGCCAGCAGCTCCGCAGGGCTAACCGGGGAGCTGTTTTTT. Protein product: CASSSAGLTGELFF.

The rearrangement links TRBV5-1 to TRBJ1-2; D is perhaps TRBD1 (5 bases). The CDR3 spans 14 residues. Trimming shortened V by 0 bases and J by 2 bases, and 8 bases separated the two germline ends. Germline CDR1 is SGHRS and CDR2 is YFSETQ. The CDR3 protein is CASSLEGYNYGYTF. In DNA, the CDR3 is TGCGCCAGCAGCTTGGAGGGGTACAACTATGGCTACACCTTC.

The rearrangement links TRBV7-2 to TRBJ2-3; D is unclear. Germline values: CDR1 SGHTA, CDR2 FQGNSA. Trimming stripped 7 bases from V and 3 bases from J, with 11 bases between. This CDR3 comprises 13 residues. CDR3 DNA sequence: TGTGCCAGCAAAGGTAGCAGAACAGATACGCAGTATTTT. Translated: CASKGSRTDTQYF.

The chain employs TRBV6-2 or TRBV6-3 and TRBJ1-1; no definite D call. The CDR3 covers 11 residues. The germline V gene encodes CDR1 MNHEY and CDR2 SVGEGT. Trimming removed 5 bases from V and 8 bases from J, with 9 bases in between. The CDR3 DNA follows: TGTGCCAGCAGTGACTGGCGGGAAGCTTTCTTT. Amino acid sequence: CASSDWREAFF.

The chain links TRBV6-2 or TRBV6-3 to TRBJ1-5, with D possibly matching TRBD1 (5 bases). Trimming took off 4 bases at V and 3 bases at J, with 7 bases between the two ends. Germline-derived CDR1 and CDR2 are MNHEY and SVGEGT. The CDR3 consists of 13 residues. CDR3 in amino acids: CASSWDSNQPQHF. CDR3 in DNA: TGTGCCAGCAGTTGGGACTCCAATCAGCCCCAGCATTTT.

The chain combines TRBV11-3 with TRBJ2-1, with a tentative D call TRBD2 (5 bases). The CDR3 runs 16 residues. The germline V gene has CDR1 SGHNT and CDR2 YENEEA. The V end lost 4 bases, the J end lost 0 bases, and 13 bases lay between the germline ends. The CDR3 reads CASSWSGPASYNEQFF. The CDR3 DNA reads TGTGCCAGCAGCTGGAGCGGCCCTGCCTCCTACAATGAGCAGTTCTTC.

This clone turned up a few times. The chain combines TRBV14 with TRBJ1-6; 7 bases match TRBD1. The V gene end was trimmed by 6 bases and the J gene end by 12 bases; junction bases not matched to a gene: 8. The V gene's germline CDR1 is SGHDN and CDR2 FVKESK. This CDR3 contains 13 residues. CDR3 loop: CASRGTDWRPLHF. The CDR3 region has the DNA TGTGCCAGCAGGGGGACAGACTGGCGACCCCTCCACTTT.

This chain links TRBV5-6 with TRBJ2-1; 7 nucleotides match TRBD1. The V and J ends lost 0 bases and 10 bases, in that order; junction bases with no gene match: 13. Germline V lookup: CDR1 SGHDT, CDR2 YYEEEE. The CDR3 covers 16 residues. CDR3 sequence: CASSLEEKGADGEQFF. In DNA, the CDR3 is TGTGCCAGCAGCTTGGAAGAGAAGGGGGCGGATGGGGAGCAGTTCTTC.

The chain joins TRBV18 to TRBJ2-5, with D maybe TRBD2 (5 bases). Trimming stripped 2 bases from V and 7 bases from J, with 5 bases between. Germline assignment: CDR1 KGHSH and CDR2 LQKENI. The CDR3 totals 11 residues. CDR3 sequence reads: CASSPEGTQYF. DNA for the CDR3: TGTGCCAGCTCACCAGAGGGGACCCAGTACTTC. Drawing the rest from reference TRBV18 and TRBJ2-5, the complete variable domain is NAGVMQNPRHLVRRRGQEARLRCSPMKGHSHVYWYRQLPEEGLKFMVYLQKENIIDESGMPKERFSAEFPKEGPSILRIQQVVRGDSAAYFCASSPEGTQYFGPGTRLLVL.

This clone was detected only a few times. The chain recombines TRBV2 with TRBJ2-3, with no clear D. This CDR3 spans 16 amino acids. The germline V and J ends were trimmed by 1 base and 4 bases, with 15 bases remaining between them. Germline V gene data show CDR1 as SNHLY and CDR2 as FYNNEI. The CDR3 sequence: CASSEGILTSSDTQYF. The CDR3 region has the DNA TGTGCCAGCAGTGAAGGTATTTTAACATCCTCAGATACGCAGTATTTT.

This rearrangement joins TRBV7-8 to TRBJ2-1, with 8 bases fitting TRBD2. The CDR3 runs 17 residues. The V gene end was trimmed by 3 bases and the J gene end by 1 base; junction bases not matched to a gene: 8. CDR1 and CDR2 from the germline V gene are SGHVS and FQNEAQ. The DNA of the CDR3 is TGTGCCAGCAGCTTTCGCCTGCGGGAGGCTTCCTACAATGAGCAGTTCTTC. Translating gives CASSFRLREASYNEQFF.

The J gene is TRBJ2-1, the V gene TRBV9, with 8 bases matching TRBD2. The trim removed 4 bases at V and 5 bases at J, leaving 8 bases unmatched. Germline lookup yields CDR1 SGDLS and CDR2 YYNGEE. CDR3 size: 15 residues. CDR3: CASSSRSGGNNEQFF. CDR3 coding DNA: TGTGCCAGCAGCTCCCGGAGCGGGGGTAACAATGAGCAGTTCTTC.

The chain is built from TRBV18 and TRBJ1-1, with TRBD1 as a possible D gene (6 bases). V gave up 4 bases and J gave up 6 bases, with 15 bases separating them. The germline V gene has CDR1 KGHSH and CDR2 LQKENI. The CDR3 runs 14 residues. The DNA for the CDR3 is TGTGCCAGCTCACAACTCCAGACAGGCCCTGAAGCTTTCTTT. Amino acid sequence: CASSQLQTGPEAFF.

V is TRBV6-6 and J is TRBJ1-2; D is possibly TRBD1 (5 bases). The CDR3 length is 14 residues. Germline values: CDR1 MNHNY, CDR2 SVGAGI (reference sequence). V lost 0 bases and J lost 6, with 11 bases in between. CDR3 loop: CASSYSTQANGYTF. The CDR3 DNA follows: TGTGCCAGCAGTTACTCGACACAGGCCAATGGCTACACCTTC.

J is TRBJ2-7 and V is TRBV6-5, with TRBD2 matching over 11 bases. Germline V CDR1 and CDR2: MNHEY, SVGAGI. This CDR3 contains 13 residues. J lost 4 bases, V lost 8 bases, and 4 bases had no gene match. The CDR3 is CASLGLAVYEQYF. The CDR3 region has the DNA TGTGCCAGCCTGGGACTAGCGGTTTACGAGCAGTACTTC.

The V gene is TRBV5-1, the J gene TRBJ1-3; no firm D call. CDR1 is SGHRS, CDR2 YFSETQ, per germline. The V end lost 0 bases, the J end lost 11 bases, and 15 bases lay between the germline ends. The CDR3 has 14 amino acids. CDR3 sequence (DNA): TGCGCCAGCAGCTTGGCGGGGAACCCCGACGCCATATATTTT. This codes for CASSLAGNPDAIYF.

The chain links TRBV7-9 to TRBJ2-1; 10 nucleotides agree with TRBD2. Unmatched junction bases numbered 0, after V lost 1 base and J lost 3 bases. Germline V CDR1 and CDR2: SEHNR, FQNEAQ (reference sequence). There are 15 residues in the CDR3. DNA of the CDR3: TGTGCCAGCAGCTTAGGACTAGCGGGCTACAATGAGCAGTTCTTC. Its protein product is CASSLGLAGYNEQFF.

This clone appeared once. This chain links TRBV7-9 with TRBJ2-1, with D possibly TRBD2 on 5 matching bases. Germline CDR1 SEHNR, CDR2 FQNEAQ (reference sequence). The V gene lost 3 bases and the J gene lost 10 bases, with 10 bases spanning the gap. The CDR3 contains 12 residues. The CDR3 DNA reads as TGTGCCAGCAGCTTCGGGAAAACCGAGCAGTTCTTC. The encoded protein is CASSFGKTEQFF.

The V and J genes are TRBV2 and TRBJ1-1; perhaps TRBD1 as D (5 bases). Looked up from germline, CDR1 is SNHLY and CDR2 is FYNNEI. V was pared by 4 bases and J by 3 bases, with 9 bases between. This CDR3 has 13 residues. CDR3 sequence reads: CASSGRQYTEAFF. CDR3 DNA: TGTGCCAGCAGTGGTCGACAGTACACTGAAGCTTTCTTT.

The rearrangement links TRBV30 to TRBJ2-1; a possible D gene is TRBD2 (6 bases). The germline V gene has CDR1 GTSNPN and CDR2 SVGIG (reference sequence). The CDR3 totals 12 residues. Trimming stripped 0 bases from V and 12 bases from J, with 12 bases between. CDR3 amino acids: CAWSVRVGGQFF. CDR3 DNA sequence: TGTGCCTGGAGTGTTCGAGTGGGAGGGCAGTTCTTC.

V usage is TRBV28 and J usage is TRBJ1-1, with 11 bases matching TRBD1. The ends lost 6 bases at V and 2 bases at J; junction bases unmatched: 8. Germline CDR1 and CDR2: MDHEN and SYDVKM. The CDR3 loop spans 16 amino acids. This chain's CDR3 is CASSLPGQGVNTEAFF. CDR3 nucleotides: TGTGCCAGCAGCCTCCCGGGACAGGGGGTTAACACTGAAGCTTTCTTT.

This chain uses TRBV4-1 with TRBJ2-1; 10 nucleotides agree with TRBD2. The CDR3 extends over 17 amino acids. Germline V gene sequence: CDR1 MGHRA, CDR2 YSYEKL. With V trimmed by 4 bases and J by 6 bases, 12 bases remained unmatched. CDR3 nucleotides: TGCGCCAGCAGCCGGCTAGCGGGGGCCTCGGCCATCAATGAGCAGTTCTTC. Residues: CASSRLAGASAINEQFF.

The chain has TRBV5-1 and TRBJ1-4; 7 nucleotides agree with TRBD1. The CDR3 has 16 residues. CDR1 and CDR2 (germline): SGHRS, YFSETQ. V dropped 4 bases and J dropped 1; count of bases not matched to a gene: 7. CDR3 sequence reads: CASSPDRVGTNEKLFF. In DNA, the CDR3 is TGCGCCAGCAGCCCTGACAGGGTTGGAACTAATGAAAAACTGTTTTTT.

The J gene is TRBJ2-3, the V gene TRBV5-8, with D perhaps TRBD1 (5 bases). Germline lookup yields CDR1 SGHTS and CDR2 YDEGEE. There are 15 residues in the CDR3. V was pared by 0 bases and J by 1 base, with 9 bases between. The CDR3 is CASSLARAGTDTQYF. CDR3 sequence (DNA): TGTGCCAGCAGCTTGGCCAGGGCGGGCACAGATACGCAGTATTTT.

The chain employs TRBV27 and TRBJ2-7; 9 nucleotides line up with TRBD2. The trim removed 8 bases at V and 0 bases at J, leaving 20 bases unmatched. Germline-derived CDR1 and CDR2 are MNHEY and SMNVEV (reference sequence). This CDR3 region has 19 residues. The CDR3 reads CASRPRVAGDRRVSYEQYF. The CDR3 DNA reads TGTGCCAGCCGGCCGAGGGTAGCGGGGGACCGACGAGTCTCCTACGAGCAGTACTTC.

This chain connects TRBV7-3 to TRBJ2-2, with 7 nucleotides matching TRBD1. Germline CDR1 is SGHTA and CDR2 is FQGTGA. V shed 4 bases, J shed 0 bases, and the junction held 2 bases outside the gene matches. This CDR3 region has 15 residues. CDR3 in DNA: TGTGCCAGCAGCTGGGGACAGTCGAACACCGGGGAGCTGTTTTTT. This gives the protein CASSWGQSNTGELFF.

The rearrangement joins TRBV5-4 to TRBJ1-1; a possible D gene is TRBD1 (5 bases). Trimming left V 6 bases short and J 2 bases short, with 20 bases between. This CDR3 has 16 residues. CDR1 SGHNT and CDR2 YYREEE come from the germline V gene (reference sequence). CDR3 in DNA: TGTGCCAGCACCCTCGGGGGGGTAGGGGTTAACACTGAAGCTTTCTTT. Translation gives CASTLGGVGVNTEAFF.